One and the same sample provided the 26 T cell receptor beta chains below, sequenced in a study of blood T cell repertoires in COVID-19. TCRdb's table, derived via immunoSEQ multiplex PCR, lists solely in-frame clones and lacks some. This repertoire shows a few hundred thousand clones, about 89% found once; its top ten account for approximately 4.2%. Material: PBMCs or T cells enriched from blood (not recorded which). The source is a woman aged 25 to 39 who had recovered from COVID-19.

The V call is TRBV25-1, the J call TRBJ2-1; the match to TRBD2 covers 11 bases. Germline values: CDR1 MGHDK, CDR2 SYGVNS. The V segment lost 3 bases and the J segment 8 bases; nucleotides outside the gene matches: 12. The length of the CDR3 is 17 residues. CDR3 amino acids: CASSDFLAGGPAHEQFF. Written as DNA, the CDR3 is TGTGCCAGCAGTGATTTTTTAGCGGGAGGGCCCGCCCATGAGCAGTTCTTC.

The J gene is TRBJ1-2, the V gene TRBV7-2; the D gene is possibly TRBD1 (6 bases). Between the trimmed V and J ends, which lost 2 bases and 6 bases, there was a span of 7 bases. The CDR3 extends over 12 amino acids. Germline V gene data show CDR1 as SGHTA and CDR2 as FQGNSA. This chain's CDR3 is CASSLQGHGYTF. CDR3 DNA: TGTGCCAGCAGCTTACAGGGGCATGGCTACACCTTC.

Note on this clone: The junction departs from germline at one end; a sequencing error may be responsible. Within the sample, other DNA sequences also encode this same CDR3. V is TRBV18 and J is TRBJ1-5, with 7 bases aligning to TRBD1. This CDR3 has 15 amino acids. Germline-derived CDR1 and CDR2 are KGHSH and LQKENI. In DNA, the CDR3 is TGTGCCAGCTCGCCCCGACAGGGCGGCAAGCAGCCCCAGCATTTT. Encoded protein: CASSPRQGGKQPQHF.

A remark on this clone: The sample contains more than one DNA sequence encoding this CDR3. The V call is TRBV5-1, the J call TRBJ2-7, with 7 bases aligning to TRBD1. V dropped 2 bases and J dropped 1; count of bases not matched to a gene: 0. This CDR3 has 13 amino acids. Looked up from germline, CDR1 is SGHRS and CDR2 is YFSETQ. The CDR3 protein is CASSLQGSYEQYF. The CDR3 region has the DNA TGCGCCAGCAGCTTACAGGGGTCCTACGAGCAGTACTTC.

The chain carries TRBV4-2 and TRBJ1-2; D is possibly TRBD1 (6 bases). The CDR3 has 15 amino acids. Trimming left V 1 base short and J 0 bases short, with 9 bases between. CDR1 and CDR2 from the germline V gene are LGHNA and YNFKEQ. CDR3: CASSQGQATNYGYTF. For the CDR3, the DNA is TGTGCCAGCAGCCAAGGACAGGCCACTAACTATGGCTACACCTTC.

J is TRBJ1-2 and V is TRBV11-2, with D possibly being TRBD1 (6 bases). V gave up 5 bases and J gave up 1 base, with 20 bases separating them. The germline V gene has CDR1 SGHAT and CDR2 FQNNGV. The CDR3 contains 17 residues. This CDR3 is CASSPIRTAAFNYGYTF. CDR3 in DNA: TGTGCCAGCAGCCCGATACGGACAGCTGCTTTTAACTATGGCTACACCTTC.

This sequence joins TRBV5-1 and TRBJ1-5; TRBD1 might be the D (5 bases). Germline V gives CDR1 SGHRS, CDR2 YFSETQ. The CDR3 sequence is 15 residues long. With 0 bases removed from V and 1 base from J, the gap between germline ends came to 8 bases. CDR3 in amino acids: CASSLVGGSNQPQHF. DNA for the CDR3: TGCGCCAGCAGCTTGGTGGGGGGAAGCAATCAGCCCCAGCATTTT.

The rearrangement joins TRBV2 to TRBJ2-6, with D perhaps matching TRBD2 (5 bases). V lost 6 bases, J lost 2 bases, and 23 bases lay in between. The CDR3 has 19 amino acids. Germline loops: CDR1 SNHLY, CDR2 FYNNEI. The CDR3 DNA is TGTGCCAGCAGGTGGGCAGGAGGCACGGGCAGTACTGGGGCCAACGTCCTGACTTTC. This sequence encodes CASRWAGGTGSTGANVLTF.

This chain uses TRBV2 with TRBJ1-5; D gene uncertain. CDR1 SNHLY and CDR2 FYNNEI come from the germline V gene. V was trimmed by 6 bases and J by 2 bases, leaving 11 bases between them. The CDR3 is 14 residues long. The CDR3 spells CASRTRLGNQPQHF. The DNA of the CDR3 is TGTGCCAGCAGGACCCGTCTAGGCAATCAGCCCCAGCATTTT.

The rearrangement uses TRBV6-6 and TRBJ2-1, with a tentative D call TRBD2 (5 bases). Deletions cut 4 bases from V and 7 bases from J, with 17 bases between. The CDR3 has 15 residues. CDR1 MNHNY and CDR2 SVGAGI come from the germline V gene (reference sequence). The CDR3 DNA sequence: TGTGCCAGCAGTTTAAGGTCTAGAATAGCGAATGAGCAGTTCTTC. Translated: CASSLRSRIANEQFF.

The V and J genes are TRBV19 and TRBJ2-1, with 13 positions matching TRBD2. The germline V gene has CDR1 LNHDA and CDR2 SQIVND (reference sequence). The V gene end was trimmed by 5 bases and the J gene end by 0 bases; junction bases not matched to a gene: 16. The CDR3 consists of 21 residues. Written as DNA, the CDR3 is TGTGCCAGTAGTTCCGTCCCTGGACTAGCGGGAGCCTTGAGCTCCTACAATGAGCAGTTCTTC. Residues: CASSSVPGLAGALSSYNEQFF.

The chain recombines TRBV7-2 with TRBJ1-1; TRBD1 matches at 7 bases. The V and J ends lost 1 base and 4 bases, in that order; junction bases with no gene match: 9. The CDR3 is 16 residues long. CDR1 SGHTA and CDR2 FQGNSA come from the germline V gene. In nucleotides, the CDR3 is TGTGCCAGCAGCTTAGGGTGGACAGGCTTTAGCACTGAAGCTTTCTTT. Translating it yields CASSLGWTGFSTEAFF.

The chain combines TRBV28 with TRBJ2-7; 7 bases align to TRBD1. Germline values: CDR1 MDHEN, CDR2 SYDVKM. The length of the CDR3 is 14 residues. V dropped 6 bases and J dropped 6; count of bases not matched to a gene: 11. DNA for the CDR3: TGTGCCAGCAGCGTACAATTGACAGGGATCGAGCAGTACTTC. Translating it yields CASSVQLTGIEQYF.

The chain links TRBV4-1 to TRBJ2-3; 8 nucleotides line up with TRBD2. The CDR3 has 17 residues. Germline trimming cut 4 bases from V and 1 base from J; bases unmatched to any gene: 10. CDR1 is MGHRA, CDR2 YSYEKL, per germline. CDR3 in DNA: TGCGCCAGCAGCCCAAAAGTACTAGCGGAACGCACAGATACGCAGTATTTT. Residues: CASSPKVLAERTDTQYF.

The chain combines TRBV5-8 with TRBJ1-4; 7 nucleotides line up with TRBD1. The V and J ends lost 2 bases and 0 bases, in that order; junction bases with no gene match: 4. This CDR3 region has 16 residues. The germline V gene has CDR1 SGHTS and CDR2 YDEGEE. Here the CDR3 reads CASSFGQVATNEKLFF. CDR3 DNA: TGTGCCAGCAGCTTCGGACAGGTTGCAACTAATGAAAAACTGTTTTTT.

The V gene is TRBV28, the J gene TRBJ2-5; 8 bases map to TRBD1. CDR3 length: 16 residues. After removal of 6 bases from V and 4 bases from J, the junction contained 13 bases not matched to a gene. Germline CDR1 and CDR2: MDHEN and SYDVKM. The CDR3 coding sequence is TGTGCCAGCAGCCCGGTCGGATACAGGGGGAGAGAGACCCAGTACTTC. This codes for CASSPVGYRGRETQYF.

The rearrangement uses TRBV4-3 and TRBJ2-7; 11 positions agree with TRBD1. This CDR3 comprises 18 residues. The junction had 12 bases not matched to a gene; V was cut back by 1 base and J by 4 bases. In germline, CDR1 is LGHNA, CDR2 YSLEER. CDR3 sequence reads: CASSQVITLGQGVYEQYF. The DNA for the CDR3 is TGCGCCAGCAGCCAAGTAATTACTTTGGGACAGGGGGTGTACGAGCAGTACTTC.

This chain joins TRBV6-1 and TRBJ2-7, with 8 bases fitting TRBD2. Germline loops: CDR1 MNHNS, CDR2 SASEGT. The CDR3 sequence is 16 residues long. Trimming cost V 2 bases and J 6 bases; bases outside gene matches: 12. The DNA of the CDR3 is TGTGCCAGCAGTGAACGATCGGGACTAGAGTTATGCGAGCAGTACTTC. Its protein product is CASSERSGLELCEQYF.

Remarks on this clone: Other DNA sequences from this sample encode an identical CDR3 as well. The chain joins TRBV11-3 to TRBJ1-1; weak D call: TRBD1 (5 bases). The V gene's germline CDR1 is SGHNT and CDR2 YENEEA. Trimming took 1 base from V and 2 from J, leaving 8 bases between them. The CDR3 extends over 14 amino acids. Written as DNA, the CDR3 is TGTGCCAGCAGCTTAGGAAGGGGAAACACTGAAGCTTTCTTT. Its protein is CASSLGRGNTEAFF.

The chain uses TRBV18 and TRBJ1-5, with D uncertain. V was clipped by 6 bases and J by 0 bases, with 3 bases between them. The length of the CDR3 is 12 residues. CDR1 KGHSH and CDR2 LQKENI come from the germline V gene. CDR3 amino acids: CASSHSNQPQHF. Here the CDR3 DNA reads TGTGCCAGCTCCCATAGCAATCAGCCCCAGCATTTT.

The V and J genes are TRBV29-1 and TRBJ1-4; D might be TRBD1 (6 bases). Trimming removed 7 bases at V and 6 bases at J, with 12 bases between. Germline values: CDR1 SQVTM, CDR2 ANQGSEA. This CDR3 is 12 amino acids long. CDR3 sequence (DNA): TGCAGCGCGAGGGGGGGATATGAAAAACTGTTTTTT. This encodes CSARGGYEKLFF.

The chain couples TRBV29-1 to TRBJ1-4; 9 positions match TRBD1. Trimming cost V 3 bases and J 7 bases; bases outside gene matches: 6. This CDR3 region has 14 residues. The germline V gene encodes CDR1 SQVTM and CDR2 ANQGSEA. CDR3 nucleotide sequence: TGCAGCGTTGATTTCGGGACAGGGAGTGAAAAACTGTTTTTT. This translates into CSVDFGTGSEKLFF.

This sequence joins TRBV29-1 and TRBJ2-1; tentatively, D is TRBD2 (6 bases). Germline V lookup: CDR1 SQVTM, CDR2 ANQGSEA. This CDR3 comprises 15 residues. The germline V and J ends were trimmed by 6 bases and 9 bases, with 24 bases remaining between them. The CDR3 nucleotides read TGCAGCGTCGGAGGGCGCGGGGTAGGGGACGGTGAGCAGTTCTTC. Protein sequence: CSVGGRGVGDGEQFF.

The CDR3 is CASSIPGGQGGSGNTIYF. CDR3 bases: TGCGCCAGCAGCATACCAGGGGGACAGGGAGGCTCTGGAAACACCATATATTTT. This sequence joins TRBV5-1 and TRBJ1-3; 9 bases align to TRBD1. CDR3 size: 18 residues. Germline trimming cut 4 bases from V and 0 bases from J; bases unmatched to any gene: 11. Germline values: CDR1 SGHRS, CDR2 YFSETQ. Drawing the rest from reference TRBV5-1 and TRBJ1-3, the complete variable domain is KAGVTQTPRYLIKTRGQQVTLSCSPISGHRSVSWYQQTPGQGLQFLFEYFSETQRNKGNFPGRFSGRQFSNSRSEMNVSTLELGDSALYLCASSIPGGQGGSGNTIYFGEGSWLTVV.

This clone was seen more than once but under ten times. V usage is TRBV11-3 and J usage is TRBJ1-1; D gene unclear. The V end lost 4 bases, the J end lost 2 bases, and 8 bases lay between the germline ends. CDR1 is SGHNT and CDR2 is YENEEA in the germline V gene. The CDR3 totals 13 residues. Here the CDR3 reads CASSYTRNTEAFF. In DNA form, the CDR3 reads TGTGCCAGCAGCTATACCAGAAACACTGAAGCTTTCTTT.

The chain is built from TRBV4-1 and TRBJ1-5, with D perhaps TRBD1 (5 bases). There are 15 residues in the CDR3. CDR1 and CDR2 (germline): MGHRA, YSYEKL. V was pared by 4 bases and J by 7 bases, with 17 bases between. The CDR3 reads CASSPHPGAKQPQHF. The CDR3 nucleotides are TGCGCCAGCAGCCCCCACCCTGGGGCAAAACAGCCCCAGCATTTT.